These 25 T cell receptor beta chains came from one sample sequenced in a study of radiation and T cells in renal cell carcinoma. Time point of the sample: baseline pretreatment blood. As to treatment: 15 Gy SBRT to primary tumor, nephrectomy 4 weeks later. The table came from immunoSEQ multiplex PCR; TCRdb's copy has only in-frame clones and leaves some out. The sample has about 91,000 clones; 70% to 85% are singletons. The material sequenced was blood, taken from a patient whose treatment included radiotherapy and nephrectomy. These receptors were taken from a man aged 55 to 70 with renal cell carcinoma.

CDR3 region: CASTRQGVYGYTF. The CDR3 coding sequence is TGTGCCAGCACCCGACAGGGGGTCTATGGCTACACCTTC. The chain uses TRBV7-2 and TRBJ1-2; 9 bases line up with TRBD1. Germline V CDR1 and CDR2: SGHTA, FQGNSA. After removal of 7 bases from V and 4 bases from J, the junction contained 4 bases not matched to a gene. The CDR3 runs 13 residues.

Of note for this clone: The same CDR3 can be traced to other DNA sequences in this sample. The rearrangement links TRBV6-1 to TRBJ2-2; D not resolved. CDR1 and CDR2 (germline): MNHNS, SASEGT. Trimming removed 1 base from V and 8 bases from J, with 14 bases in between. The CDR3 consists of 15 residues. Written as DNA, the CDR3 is TGTGCCAGCAGTGAAGGTCTAGTAACCACTGGGGAGCTGTTTTTT. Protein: CASSEGLVTTGELFF.

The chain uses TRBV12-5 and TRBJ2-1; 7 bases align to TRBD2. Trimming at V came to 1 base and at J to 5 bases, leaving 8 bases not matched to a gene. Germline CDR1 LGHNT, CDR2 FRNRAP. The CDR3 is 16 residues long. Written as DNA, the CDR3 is TGTGCTAGTGGTTTGGGTGCCAGCGGGATAAACAATGAGCAGTTCTTC. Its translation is CASGLGASGINNEQFF.

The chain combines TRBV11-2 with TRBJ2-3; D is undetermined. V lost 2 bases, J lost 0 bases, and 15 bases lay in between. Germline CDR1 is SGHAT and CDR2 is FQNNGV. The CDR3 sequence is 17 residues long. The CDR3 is CASSLTFEVVSTDTQYF. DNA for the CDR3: TGTGCCAGCAGCTTAACTTTTGAGGTAGTTAGCACAGATACGCAGTATTTT.

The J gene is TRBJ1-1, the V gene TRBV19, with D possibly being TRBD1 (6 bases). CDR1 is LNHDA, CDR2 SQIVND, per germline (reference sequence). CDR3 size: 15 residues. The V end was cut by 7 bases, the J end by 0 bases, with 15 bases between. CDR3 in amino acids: CASTEGDPLNTEAFF. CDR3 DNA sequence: TGTGCCAGTACCGAGGGGGACCCATTGAACACTGAAGCTTTCTTT.

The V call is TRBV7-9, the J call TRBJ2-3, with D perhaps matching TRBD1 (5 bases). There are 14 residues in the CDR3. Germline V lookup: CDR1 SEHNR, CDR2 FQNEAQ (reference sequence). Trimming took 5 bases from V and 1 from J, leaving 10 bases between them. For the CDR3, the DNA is TGTGCCAGCAGCGGCAGGGTGGGCACAGATACGCAGTATTTT. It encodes CASSGRVGTDTQYF.

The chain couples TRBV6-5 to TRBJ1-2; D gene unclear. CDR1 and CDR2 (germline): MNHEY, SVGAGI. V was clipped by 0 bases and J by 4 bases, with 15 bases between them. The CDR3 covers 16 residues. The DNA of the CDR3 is TGTGCCAGCAGTTACTCGAGGCAGGCCGCTCCCTATGGCTACACCTTC. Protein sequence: CASSYSRQAAPYGYTF.

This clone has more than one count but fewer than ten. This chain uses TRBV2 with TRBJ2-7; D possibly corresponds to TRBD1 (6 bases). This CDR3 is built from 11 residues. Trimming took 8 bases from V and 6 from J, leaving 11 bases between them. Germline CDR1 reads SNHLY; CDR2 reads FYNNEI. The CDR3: CASGQGREQYF. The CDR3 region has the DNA TGTGCCAGCGGTCAGGGGCGCGAGCAGTACTTC.

The chain's CDR3 is CASSGLLAGRDEQFF. The CDR3 bases are TGTGCCAGTAGTGGCCTACTAGCGGGCAGGGATGAGCAGTTCTTC. The chain combines TRBV19 with TRBJ2-1, with 9 bases lining up with TRBD2. CDR3 size: 15 residues. Germline CDR1 LNHDA, CDR2 SQIVND (reference sequence). Unmatched junction bases numbered 10, after V lost 5 bases and J lost 8 bases.

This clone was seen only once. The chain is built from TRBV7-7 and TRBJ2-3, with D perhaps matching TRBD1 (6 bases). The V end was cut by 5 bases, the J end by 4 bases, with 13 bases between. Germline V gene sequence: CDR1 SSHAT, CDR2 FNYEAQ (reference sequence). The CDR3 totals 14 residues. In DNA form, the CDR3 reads TGTGCCAGCAGCCTCCAGGGGAACGCAGATACGCAGTATTTT. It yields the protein CASSLQGNADTQYF.

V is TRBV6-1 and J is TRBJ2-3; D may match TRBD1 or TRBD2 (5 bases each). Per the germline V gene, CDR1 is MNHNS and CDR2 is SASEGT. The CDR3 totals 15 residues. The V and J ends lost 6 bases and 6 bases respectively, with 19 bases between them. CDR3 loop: CASRALGVGRDTQYF. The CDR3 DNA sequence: TGTGCCAGCAGAGCCCTTGGGGTGGGACGTGATACGCAGTATTTT.

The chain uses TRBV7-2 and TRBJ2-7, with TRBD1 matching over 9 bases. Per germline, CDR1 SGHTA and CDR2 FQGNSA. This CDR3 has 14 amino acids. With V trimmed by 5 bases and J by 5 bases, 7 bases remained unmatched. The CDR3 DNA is TGTGCCAGCAGCCTCGGGACAGGGACCAACGAGCAGTACTTC. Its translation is CASSLGTGTNEQYF.

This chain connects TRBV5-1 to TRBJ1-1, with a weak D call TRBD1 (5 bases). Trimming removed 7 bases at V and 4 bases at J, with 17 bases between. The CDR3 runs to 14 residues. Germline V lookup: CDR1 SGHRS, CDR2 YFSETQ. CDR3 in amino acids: CASQENPGGTEAFF. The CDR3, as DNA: TGCGCCAGCCAGGAGAACCCCGGGGGCACTGAAGCTTTCTTT.

CDR3 nucleotide sequence: TGTGCCAGCAGCTTTGGCCTCGCCAAAAACATTCAGTACTTC. Translation: CASSFGLAKNIQYF. The gene calls are TRBV7-2 and TRBJ2-4, with unresolved D. Germline V gene data show CDR1 as SGHTA and CDR2 as FQGNSA. The CDR3 length is 14 residues. Trimming stripped 3 bases from V and 1 base from J, with 7 bases between.

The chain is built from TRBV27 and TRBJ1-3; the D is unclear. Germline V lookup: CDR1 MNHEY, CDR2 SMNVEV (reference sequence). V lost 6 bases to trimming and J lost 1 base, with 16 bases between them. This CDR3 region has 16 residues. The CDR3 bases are TGTGCCAGCAGCAAAGCCTTCAGAGGGTCTGGAAACACCATATATTTT. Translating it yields CASSKAFRGSGNTIYF.

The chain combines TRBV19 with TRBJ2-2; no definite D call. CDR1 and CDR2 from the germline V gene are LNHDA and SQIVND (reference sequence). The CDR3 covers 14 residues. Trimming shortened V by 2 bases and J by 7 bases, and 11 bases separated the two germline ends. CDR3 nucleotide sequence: TGTGCCAGTAGTATAACCCCTCCGGACGGGGAGCTGTTTTTT. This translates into CASSITPPDGELFF.

DNA of the CDR3: TGTGCCAGCAGCGTAGCTAGATATGAGCAGTTCTTC. Translating gives CASSVARYEQFF. This rearrangement joins TRBV9 to TRBJ2-1, with D unresolved. Germline V gives CDR1 SGDLS, CDR2 YYNGEE. The CDR3 is made up of 12 amino acids. V lost 0 bases and J lost 8, with 6 bases in between.

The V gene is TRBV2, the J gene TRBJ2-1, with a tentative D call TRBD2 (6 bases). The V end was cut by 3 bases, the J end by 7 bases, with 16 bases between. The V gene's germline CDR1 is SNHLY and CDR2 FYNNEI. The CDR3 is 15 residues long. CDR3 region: CASSEEGAFINEQFF. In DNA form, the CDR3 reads TGTGCCAGCAGTGAGGAGGGAGCGTTCATAAATGAGCAGTTCTTC.

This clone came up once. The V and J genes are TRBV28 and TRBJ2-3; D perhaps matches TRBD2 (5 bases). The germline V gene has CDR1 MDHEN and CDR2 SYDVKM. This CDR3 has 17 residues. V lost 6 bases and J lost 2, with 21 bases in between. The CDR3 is CASSWQAAKRYTDTQYF. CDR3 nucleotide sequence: TGTGCCAGCAGCTGGCAAGCGGCTAAGAGATACACAGATACGCAGTATTTT.

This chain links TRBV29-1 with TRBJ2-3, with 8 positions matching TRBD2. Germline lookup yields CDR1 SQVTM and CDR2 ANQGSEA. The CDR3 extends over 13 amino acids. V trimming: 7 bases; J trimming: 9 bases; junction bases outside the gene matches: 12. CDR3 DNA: TGCAGCGCCAAAGAAGCGGGAGTGGAGACGCAGTATTTT. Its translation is CSAKEAGVETQYF.

DNA of the CDR3: TGTGCCACCAGACAGGGTTCCTACGAGCAGTACTTC. This codes for CATRQGSYEQYF. The chain joins TRBV6-1 to TRBJ2-7; 7 nucleotides line up with TRBD1. V lost 10 bases, J lost 1 base, and 4 bases stayed unmatched. CDR1 is MNHNS, CDR2 SASEGT, per germline. The CDR3 runs to 12 residues.

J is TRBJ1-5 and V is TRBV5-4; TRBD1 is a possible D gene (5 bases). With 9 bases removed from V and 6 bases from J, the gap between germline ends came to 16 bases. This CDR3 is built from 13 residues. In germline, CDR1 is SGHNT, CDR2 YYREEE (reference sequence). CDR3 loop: CATGGDPSQPQHF. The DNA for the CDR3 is TGTGCCACCGGGGGTGATCCTAGTCAGCCCCAGCATTTT. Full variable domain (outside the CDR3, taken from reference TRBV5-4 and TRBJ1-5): ETGVTQSPTHLIKTRGQQVTLRCSSQSGHNTVSWYQQALGQGPQFIFQYYREEENGRGNFPPRFSGLQFPNYSSELNVNALELDDSALYLCATGGDPSQPQHFGDGTRLSIL.

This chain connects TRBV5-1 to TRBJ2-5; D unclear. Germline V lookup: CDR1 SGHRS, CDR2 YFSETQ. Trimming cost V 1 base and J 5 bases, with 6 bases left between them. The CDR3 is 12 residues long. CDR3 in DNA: TGCGCCAGCAGCTTGACCGCCGAGACCCAGTACTTC. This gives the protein CASSLTAETQYF.

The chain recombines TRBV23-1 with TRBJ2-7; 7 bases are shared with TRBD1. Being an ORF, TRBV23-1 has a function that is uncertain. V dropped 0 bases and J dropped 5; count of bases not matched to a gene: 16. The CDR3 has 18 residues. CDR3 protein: CASSQSSQGKSRCHEQYF. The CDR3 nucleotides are TGCGCCAGCAGTCAATCCTCACAGGGGAAGTCCAGATGCCACGAGCAGTACTTC.

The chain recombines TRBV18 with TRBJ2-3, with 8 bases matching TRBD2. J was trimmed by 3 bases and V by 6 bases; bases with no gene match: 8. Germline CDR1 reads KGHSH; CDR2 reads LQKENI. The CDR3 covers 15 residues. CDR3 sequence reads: CASSLSGEGTDTQYF. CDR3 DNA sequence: TGTGCCAGCTCCCTTAGCGGGGAGGGGACAGATACGCAGTATTTT. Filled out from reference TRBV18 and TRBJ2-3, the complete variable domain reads NAGVMQNPRHLVRRRGQEARLRCSPMKGHSHVYWYRQLPEEGLKFMVYLQKENIIDESGMPKERFSAEFPKEGPSILRIQQVVRGDSAAYFCASSLSGEGTDTQYFGPGTRLTVL.